A single sample gave rise to the 9 T cell receptor beta chains below, sequenced in a study of OX40 agonist ivuxolimab in advanced cancers. Library preparation employed the immunoSEQ multiplex PCR assay. Entries here come from immuneACCESS through TCRdb and include only in-frame sequences with V and J called. Some clones fail to appear in such tables; in the studies checked, an unresolved V gene covers under half of the shortfall, and the cause of the remainder is unknown. The sample has 25,000 or so clones on record, around two thirds of them singletons. The ten largest clonotypes hold 15% to 20% of the sample. Here the sequenced sample was CD4+ or CD8+ T cells sorted from blood, taken in a trial of the OX40 agonist ivuxolimab. The receptors originated from an adult with an advanced solid tumor such as melanoma, head and neck, liver or kidney cancer.

The chain recombines TRBV19 with TRBJ2-7; D unresolved. CDR1 is LNHDA and CDR2 is SQIVND in the germline V gene (reference sequence). The V end lost 1 base, the J end lost 3 bases, and 10 bases lay between the germline ends. There are 14 residues in the CDR3. The CDR3 DNA reads as TGTGCCAGTAGTATAGGGGTGGGCGTCTACGAGCAGTACTTC. It translates to CASSIGVGVYEQYF.

V gene TRBV5-1 combines with J gene TRBJ2-5; a weak D match, TRBD1 (6 bases). The CDR3 spans 14 residues. Trimming shortened V by 4 bases and J by 1 base, and 11 bases separated the two germline ends. Germline V gene sequence: CDR1 SGHRS, CDR2 YFSETQ. The CDR3 is CASSTDSLQETQYF. As DNA, the CDR3 is TGCGCCAGCAGCACGGACAGCCTCCAAGAGACCCAGTACTTC.

This clone was picked up one time. The J gene is TRBJ1-3, the V gene TRBV7-3; D is undetermined. V was cut by 3 bases and J by 1 base, with 10 bases left in between. CDR3 length: 15 amino acids. CDR1 is SGHTA, CDR2 FQGTGA, per germline. Here the CDR3 reads CASSFRKGSGNTIYF. CDR3 DNA: TGTGCCAGCAGCTTTCGTAAAGGGTCTGGAAACACCATATATTTT.

The chain joins TRBV6-5 to TRBJ1-5, with D uncertain. The CDR3 is 14 residues long. Deletions cut 2 bases from V and 5 bases from J, with 10 bases between. CDR1 and CDR2 from the germline V gene are MNHEY and SVGAGI. The CDR3 DNA follows: TGTGCCAGCAGTTACAGGGAAGGCGATCAGCCCCAGCATTTT. Translating it yields CASSYREGDQPQHF.

The chain links TRBV7-6 to TRBJ2-7; D is unclear. Germline V gives CDR1 SGHVS, CDR2 FNYEAQ. The CDR3 has 13 residues. Trimming shortened V by 1 base and J by 2 bases, and 6 bases separated the two germline ends. The CDR3 sequence is CASSLGTTYEQYF. In nucleotides, the CDR3 is TGTGCCAGCAGCTTAGGAACTACCTACGAGCAGTACTTC.

The CDR3 DNA sequence: TGTGCCACCAGCAGAGATCAGGGGACCGGGGAGCTGTTTTTT. It specifies CATSRDQGTGELFF. This chain uses TRBV15 with TRBJ2-2; maybe TRBD1 (6 bases). With 0 bases removed from V and 5 bases from J, the gap between germline ends came to 7 bases. The CDR3 extends over 14 amino acids. Per germline, CDR1 LNHNV and CDR2 YYDKDF (reference sequence).

This clone was recorded a few times. The chain has TRBV9 and TRBJ1-6; no firm D call. This CDR3 is 14 amino acids long. CDR1 SGDLS and CDR2 YYNGEE come from the germline V gene. V was cut by 3 bases and J by 7 bases, with 11 bases left in between. The CDR3 loop is CASSDGGLNSPLHF. The CDR3 DNA is TGTGCCAGCAGCGACGGAGGGCTCAATTCACCCCTCCACTTT. Filled out from reference TRBV9 and TRBJ1-6, the complete variable domain reads DSGVTQTPKHLITATGQRVTLRCSPRSGDLSVYWYQQSLDQGLQFLIQYYNGEERAKGNILERFSAQQFPDLHSELNLSSLELGDSALYFCASSDGGLNSPLHFGNGTRLTVT.

This chain connects TRBV6-5 to TRBJ1-2, with unresolved D. Germline loops: CDR1 MNHEY, CDR2 SVGAGI. Trimming took off 8 bases at V and 5 bases at J, with 12 bases between the two ends. This CDR3 is built from 12 residues. CDR3: CASVEAPYGYTF. The CDR3 DNA reads as TGTGCCAGCGTCGAGGCGCCTTATGGCTACACCTTC.

The gene calls are TRBV6-5 and TRBJ1-5; D ambiguous. This CDR3 contains 15 residues. V was shortened by 0 bases and J by 3 bases, with 9 bases between the two germline ends. Germline loops: CDR1 MNHEY, CDR2 SVGAGI. In DNA form, the CDR3 reads TGTGCCAGCAGTTACTCGAAGAGTGCCAATCAGCCCCAGCATTTT. Encoded protein: CASSYSKSANQPQHF.